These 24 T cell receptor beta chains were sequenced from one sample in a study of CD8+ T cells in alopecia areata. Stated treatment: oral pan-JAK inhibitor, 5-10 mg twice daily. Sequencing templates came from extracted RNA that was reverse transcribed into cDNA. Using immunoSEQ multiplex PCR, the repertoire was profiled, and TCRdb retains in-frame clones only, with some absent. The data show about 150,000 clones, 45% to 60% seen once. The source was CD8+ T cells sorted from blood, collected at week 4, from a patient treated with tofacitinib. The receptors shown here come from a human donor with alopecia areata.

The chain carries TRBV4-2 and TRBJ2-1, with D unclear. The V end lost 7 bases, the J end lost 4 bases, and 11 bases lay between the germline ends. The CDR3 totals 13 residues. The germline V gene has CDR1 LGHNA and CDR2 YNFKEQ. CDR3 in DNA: TGTGCCAGCAATCAAGGGCCGTACAATGAGCAGTTCTTC. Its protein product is CASNQGPYNEQFF.

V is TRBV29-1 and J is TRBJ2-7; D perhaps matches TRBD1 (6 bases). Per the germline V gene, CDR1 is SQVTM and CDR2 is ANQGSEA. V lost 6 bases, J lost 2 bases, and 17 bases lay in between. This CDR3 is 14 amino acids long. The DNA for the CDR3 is TGCAGCGTGTGGGGGCGGCGGTGGCCCTACGAGCAGTACTTC. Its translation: CSVWGRRWPYEQYF.

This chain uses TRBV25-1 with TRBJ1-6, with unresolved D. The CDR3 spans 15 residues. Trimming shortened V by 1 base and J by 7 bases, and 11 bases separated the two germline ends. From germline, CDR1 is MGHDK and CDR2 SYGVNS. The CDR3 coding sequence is TGTGCCAGCAGTGAATGGGAGGGTTACAATTCACCCCTCCACTTT. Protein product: CASSEWEGYNSPLHF.

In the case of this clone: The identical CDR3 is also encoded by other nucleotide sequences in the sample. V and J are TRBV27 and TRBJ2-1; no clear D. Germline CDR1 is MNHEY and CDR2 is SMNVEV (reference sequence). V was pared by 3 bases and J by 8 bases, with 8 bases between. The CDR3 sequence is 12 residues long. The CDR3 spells CASSLSGYEQFF. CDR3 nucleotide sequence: TGTGCCAGCAGTTTGTCAGGCTATGAGCAGTTCTTC.

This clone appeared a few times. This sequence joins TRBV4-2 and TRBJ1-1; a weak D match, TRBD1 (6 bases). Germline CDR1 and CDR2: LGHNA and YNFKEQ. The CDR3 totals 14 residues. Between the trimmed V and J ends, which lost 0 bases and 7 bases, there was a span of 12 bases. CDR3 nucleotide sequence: TGTGCCAGCAGCCAAGATGGGGGGCTGGGTGAAGCTTTCTTT. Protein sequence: CASSQDGGLGEAFF.

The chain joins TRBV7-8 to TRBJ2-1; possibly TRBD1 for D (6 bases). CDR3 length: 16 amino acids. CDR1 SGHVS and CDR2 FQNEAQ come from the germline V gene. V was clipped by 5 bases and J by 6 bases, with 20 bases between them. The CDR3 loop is CASSTPDRHGANEQFF. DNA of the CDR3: TGTGCCAGCAGCACGCCAGACAGGCACGGGGCCAATGAGCAGTTCTTC.

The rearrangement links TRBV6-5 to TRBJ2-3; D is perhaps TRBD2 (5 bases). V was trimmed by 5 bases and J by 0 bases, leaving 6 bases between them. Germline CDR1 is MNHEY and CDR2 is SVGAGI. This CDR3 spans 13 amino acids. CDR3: CASSLASTDTQYF. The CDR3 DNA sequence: TGTGCCAGCAGTCTAGCTAGCACAGATACGCAGTATTTT.

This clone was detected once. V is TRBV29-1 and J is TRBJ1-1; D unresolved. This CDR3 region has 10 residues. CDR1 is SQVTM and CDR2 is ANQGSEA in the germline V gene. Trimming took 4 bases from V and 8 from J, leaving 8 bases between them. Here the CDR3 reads CSVVVREAFF. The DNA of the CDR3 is TGCAGCGTTGTGGTTAGGGAAGCTTTCTTT. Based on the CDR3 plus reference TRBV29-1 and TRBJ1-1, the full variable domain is SAVISQKPSRDICQRGTSLTIQCQVDSQVTMMFWYRQQPGQSLTLIATANQGSEATYESGFVIDKFPISRPNLTFSTLTVSNMSPEDSSIYLCSVVVREAFFGQGTRLTVV.

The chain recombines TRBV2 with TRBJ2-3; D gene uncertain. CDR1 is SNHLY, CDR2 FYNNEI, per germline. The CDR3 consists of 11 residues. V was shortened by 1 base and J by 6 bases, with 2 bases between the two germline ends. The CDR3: CASSEEDTQYF. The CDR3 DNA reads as TGTGCCAGCAGTGAAGAGGATACGCAGTATTTT.

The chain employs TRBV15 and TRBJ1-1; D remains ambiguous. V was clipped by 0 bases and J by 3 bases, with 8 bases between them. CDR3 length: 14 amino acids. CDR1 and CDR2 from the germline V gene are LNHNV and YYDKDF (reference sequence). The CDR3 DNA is TGTGCCACCAGCAGAGATAGGGCAGACACTGAAGCTTTCTTT. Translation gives CATSRDRADTEAFF.

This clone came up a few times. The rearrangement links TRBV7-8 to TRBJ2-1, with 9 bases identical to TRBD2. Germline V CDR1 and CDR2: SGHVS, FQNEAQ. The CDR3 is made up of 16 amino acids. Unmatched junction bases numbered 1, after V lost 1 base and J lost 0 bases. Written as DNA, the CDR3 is TGTGCCAGCAGCTTAGAGACTAGCGGCTCCTACAATGAGCAGTTCTTC. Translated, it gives CASSLETSGSYNEQFF.

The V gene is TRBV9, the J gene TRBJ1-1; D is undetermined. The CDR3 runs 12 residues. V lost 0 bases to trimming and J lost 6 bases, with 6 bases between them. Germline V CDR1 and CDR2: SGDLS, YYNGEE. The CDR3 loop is CASSVDGPEAFF. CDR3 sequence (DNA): TGTGCCAGCAGCGTAGACGGTCCTGAAGCTTTCTTT.

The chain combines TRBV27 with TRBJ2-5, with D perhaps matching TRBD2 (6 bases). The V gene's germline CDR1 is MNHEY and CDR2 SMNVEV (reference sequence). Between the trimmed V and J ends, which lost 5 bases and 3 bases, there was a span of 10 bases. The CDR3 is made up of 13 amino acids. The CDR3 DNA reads TGTGCCAGCAGTCTAGCGTCGGAAGAGACCCAGTACTTC. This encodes CASSLASEETQYF.

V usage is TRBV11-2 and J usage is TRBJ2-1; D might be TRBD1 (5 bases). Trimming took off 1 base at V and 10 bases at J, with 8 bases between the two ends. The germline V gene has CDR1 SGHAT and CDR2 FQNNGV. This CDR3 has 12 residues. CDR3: CASSLVRVEQFF. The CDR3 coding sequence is TGTGCCAGCAGCTTAGTCAGGGTGGAGCAGTTCTTC. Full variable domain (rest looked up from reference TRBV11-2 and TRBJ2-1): EAGVAQSPRYKIIEKRQSVAFWCNPISGHATLYWYQQILGQGPKLLIQFQNNGVVDDSQLPKDRFSAERLKGVDSTLKIQPAKLEDSAVYLCASSLVRVEQFFGPGTRLTVL.

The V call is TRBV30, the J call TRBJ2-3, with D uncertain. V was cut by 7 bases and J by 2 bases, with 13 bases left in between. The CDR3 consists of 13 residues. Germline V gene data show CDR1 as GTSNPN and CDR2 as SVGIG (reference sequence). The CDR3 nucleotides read TGTGCCTTGGCGGAGCCCATCACAGATACGCAGTATTTT. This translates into CALAEPITDTQYF.

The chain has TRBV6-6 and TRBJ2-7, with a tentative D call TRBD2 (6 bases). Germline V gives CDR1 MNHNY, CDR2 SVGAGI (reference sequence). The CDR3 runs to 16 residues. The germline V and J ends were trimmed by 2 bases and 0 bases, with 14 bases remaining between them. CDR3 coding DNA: TGTGCCAGCAGTTACCCGGGGCGGGGCTCCTCCTACGAGCAGTACTTC. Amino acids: CASSYPGRGSSYEQYF.

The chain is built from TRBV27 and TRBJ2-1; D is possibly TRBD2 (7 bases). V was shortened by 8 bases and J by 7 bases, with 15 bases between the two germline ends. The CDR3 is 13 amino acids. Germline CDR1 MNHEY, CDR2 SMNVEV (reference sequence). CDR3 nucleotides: TGTGCCAGCGGGGGGGGCCCGCAGAATGAGCAGTTCTTC. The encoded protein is CASGGGPQNEQFF.

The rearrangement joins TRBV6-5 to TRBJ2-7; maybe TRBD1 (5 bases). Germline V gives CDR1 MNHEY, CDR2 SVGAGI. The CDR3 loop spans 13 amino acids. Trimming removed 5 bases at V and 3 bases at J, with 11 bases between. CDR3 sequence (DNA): TGTGCCAGCAGTGACAGCATAATCTACGAGCAGTACTTC. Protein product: CASSDSIIYEQYF.

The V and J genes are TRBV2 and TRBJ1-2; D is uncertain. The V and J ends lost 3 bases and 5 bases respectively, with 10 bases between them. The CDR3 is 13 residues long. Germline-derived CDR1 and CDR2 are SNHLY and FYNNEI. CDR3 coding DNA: TGTGCCAGCAGTGAGGACGGCCCATATGGCTACACCTTC. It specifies CASSEDGPYGYTF.

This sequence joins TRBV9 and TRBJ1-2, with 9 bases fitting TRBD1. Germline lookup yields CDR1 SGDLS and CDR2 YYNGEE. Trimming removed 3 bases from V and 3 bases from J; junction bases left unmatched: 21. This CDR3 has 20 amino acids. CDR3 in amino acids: CASSGDWGGTGKNGHYGYTF. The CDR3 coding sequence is TGTGCCAGCAGCGGCGACTGGGGTGGGACAGGGAAGAATGGGCACTATGGCTACACCTTC. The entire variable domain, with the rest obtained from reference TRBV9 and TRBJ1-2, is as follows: DSGVTQTPKHLITATGQRVTLRCSPRSGDLSVYWYQQSLDQGLQFLIQYYNGEERAKGNILERFSAQQFPDLHSELNLSSLELGDSALYFCASSGDWGGTGKNGHYGYTFGSGTRLTVV.

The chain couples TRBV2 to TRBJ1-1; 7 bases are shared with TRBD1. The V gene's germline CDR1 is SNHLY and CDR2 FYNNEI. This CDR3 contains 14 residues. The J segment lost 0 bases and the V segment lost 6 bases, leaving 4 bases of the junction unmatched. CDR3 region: CASRPGQLNTEAFF. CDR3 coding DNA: TGTGCCAGCAGGCCGGGACAGCTGAACACTGAAGCTTTCTTT. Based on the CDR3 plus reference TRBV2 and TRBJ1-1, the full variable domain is EPEVTQTPSHQVTQMGQEVILRCVPISNHLYFYWYRQILGQKVEFLVSFYNNEISEKSEIFDDQFSVERPDGSNFTLKIRSTKLEDSAMYFCASRPGQLNTEAFFGQGTRLTVV.

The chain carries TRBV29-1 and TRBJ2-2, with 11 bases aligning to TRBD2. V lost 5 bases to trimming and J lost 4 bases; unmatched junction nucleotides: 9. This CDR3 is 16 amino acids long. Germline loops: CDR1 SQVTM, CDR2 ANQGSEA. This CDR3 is CSVTLAGGHGTGELFF. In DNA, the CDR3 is TGCAGCGTTACCTTAGCGGGGGGGCACGGCACCGGGGAGCTGTTTTTT.

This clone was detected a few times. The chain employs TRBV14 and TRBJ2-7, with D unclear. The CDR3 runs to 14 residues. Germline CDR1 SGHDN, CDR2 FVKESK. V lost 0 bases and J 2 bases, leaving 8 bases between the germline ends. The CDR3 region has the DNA TGTGCCAGCAGCCAAGATCACAGAACCTACGAGCAGTACTTC. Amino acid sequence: CASSQDHRTYEQYF. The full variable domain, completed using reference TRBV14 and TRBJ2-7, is EAGVTQFPSHSVIEKGQTVTLRCDPISGHDNLYWYRRVMGKEIKFLLHFVKESKQDESGMPNNRFLAERTGGTYSTLKVQPAELEDSGVYFCASSQDHRTYEQYFGPGTRLTVT.

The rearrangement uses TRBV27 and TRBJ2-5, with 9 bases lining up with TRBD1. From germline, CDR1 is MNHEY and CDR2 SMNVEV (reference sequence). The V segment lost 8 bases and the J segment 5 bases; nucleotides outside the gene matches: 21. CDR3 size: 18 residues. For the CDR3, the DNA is TGTGCCAGCGGAAGTGGTTGGTATGGGACAGGGTTTGAGGAGACCCAGTACTTC. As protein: CASGSGWYGTGFEETQYF.